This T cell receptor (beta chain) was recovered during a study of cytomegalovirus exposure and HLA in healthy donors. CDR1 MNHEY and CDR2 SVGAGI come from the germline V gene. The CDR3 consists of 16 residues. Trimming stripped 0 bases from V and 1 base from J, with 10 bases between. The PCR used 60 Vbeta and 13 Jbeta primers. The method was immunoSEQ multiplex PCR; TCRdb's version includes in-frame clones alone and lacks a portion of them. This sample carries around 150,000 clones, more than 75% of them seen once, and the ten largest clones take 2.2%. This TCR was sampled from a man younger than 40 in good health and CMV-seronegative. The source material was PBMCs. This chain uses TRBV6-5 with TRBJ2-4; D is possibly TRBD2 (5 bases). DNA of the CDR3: TGTGCCAGCAGTTACTCGATCTCTAGCGCCAAAAACATTCAGTACTTC. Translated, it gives CASSYSISSAKNIQYF.